The clone carrying this T cell receptor (beta chain) was counted many times. Its cognate antigen is unknown. The ends were cut back, 1 base at V and 2 bases at J, with 18 bases in the middle. The CDR3 is made up of 17 amino acids. Authors of the study amplified TCR beta CDR3 regions from RNA transcripts. A first-round RT-PCR of the TCR CDR3 used the HTBI primer set. TCRdb processed the multiplex PCR reads anew with MiXCR; each CDR3 protein has one entry. The sample includes about 600,000 distinct CDR3 sequences, about 16% seen only once; the top ten take less than 3.5%. These data originate in a study of T cells in Graves' hyperthyroidism and ophthalmopathy. Patients were excluded because of uncontrolled infection, other autoimmune disease, pregnancy or lactation. General observations from the study: Clonotypes that were expanded in thyroid above 0.001 mostly appeared in blood too.

The rearrangement uses TRBV12-3 or TRBV12-4 and TRBJ2-7; tentatively, D is TRBD2 (6 bases). The sequenced sample was blood. The receptor's source is a woman aged 40 to 55 with Graves' ophthalmopathy. The CDR3 sequence: CASSLGSVLARPYEQYF. Here the CDR3 DNA reads TGTGCCAGCAGTTTAGGTAGTGTCCTAGCGCGACCCTACGAGCAGTACTTC.